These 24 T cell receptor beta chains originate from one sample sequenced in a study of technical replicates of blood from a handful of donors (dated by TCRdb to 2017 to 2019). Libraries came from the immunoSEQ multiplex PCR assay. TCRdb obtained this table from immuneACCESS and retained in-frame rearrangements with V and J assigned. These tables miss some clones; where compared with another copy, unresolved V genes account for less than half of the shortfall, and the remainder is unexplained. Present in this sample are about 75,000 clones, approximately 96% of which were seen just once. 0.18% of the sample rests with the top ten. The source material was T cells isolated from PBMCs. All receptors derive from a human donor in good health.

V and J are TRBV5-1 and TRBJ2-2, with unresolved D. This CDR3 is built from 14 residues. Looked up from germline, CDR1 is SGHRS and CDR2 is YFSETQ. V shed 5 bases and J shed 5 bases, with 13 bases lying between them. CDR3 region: CASSLRGGTGELFF. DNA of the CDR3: TGCGCCAGCAGTTTGAGAGGCGGAACCGGGGAGCTGTTTTTT.

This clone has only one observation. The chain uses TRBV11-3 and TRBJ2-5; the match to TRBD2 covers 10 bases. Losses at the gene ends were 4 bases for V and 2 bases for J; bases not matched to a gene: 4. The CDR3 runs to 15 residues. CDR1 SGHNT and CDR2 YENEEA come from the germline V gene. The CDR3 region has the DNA TGTGCCAGCAGCTACTATAGCGGGGGGCAAGAGACCCAGTACTTC. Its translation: CASSYYSGGQETQYF.

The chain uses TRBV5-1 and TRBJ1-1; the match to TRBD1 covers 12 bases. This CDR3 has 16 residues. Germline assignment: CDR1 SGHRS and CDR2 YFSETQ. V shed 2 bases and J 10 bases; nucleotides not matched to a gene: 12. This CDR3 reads CASSFETGTGGRAAFF. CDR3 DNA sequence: TGCGCCAGCAGCTTCGAAACCGGGACAGGGGGCCGGGCAGCTTTCTTT.

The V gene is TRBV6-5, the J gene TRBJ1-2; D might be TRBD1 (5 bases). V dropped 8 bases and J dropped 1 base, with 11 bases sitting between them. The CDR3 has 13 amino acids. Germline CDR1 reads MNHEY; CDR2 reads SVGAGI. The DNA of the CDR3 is TGTGCCAGCTGCGGCAGGGATAACTATGGCTACACCTTC. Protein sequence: CASCGRDNYGYTF.

The chain's CDR3 is CASSARAPDNRREHYEQYF. CDR3 coding DNA: TGTGCCAGCAGCGCCCGTGCCCCAGACAACCGGAGGGAACACTACGAGCAGTACTTC. This chain links TRBV7-6 with TRBJ2-7; D perhaps matches TRBD2 (6 bases). The CDR3 runs to 19 residues. Trimming pared 5 bases from V and 3 bases from J, leaving 29 bases between. From germline, CDR1 is SGHVS and CDR2 FNYEAQ.

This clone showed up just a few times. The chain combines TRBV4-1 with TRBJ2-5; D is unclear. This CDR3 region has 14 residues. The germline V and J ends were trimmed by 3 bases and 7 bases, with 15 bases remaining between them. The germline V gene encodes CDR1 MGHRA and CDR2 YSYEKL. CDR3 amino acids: CASSQGLTDGTQYF. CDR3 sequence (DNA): TGCGCCAGCAGCCAGGGTCTAACAGACGGGACCCAGTACTTC.

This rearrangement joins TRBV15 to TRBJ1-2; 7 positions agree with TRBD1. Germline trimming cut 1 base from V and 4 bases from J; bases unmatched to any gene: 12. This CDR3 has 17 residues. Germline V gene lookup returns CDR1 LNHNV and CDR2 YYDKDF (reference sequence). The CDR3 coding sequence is TGTGCCACCAGCAGAGGACAGGGCAAAGGGGGGTCCTATGGCTACACCTTC. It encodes CATSRGQGKGGSYGYTF.

CDR3 coding DNA: TGCGCCAGCAGCTTGGGGGGACAAAGCAATCAGCCCCAGCATTTT. It is translated as CASSLGGQSNQPQHF. This rearrangement joins TRBV5-1 to TRBJ1-5; D may be TRBD1 (6 bases). V was shortened by 0 bases and J by 1 base, with 8 bases between the two germline ends. The CDR3 has 15 amino acids. Germline CDR1 reads SGHRS; CDR2 reads YFSETQ.

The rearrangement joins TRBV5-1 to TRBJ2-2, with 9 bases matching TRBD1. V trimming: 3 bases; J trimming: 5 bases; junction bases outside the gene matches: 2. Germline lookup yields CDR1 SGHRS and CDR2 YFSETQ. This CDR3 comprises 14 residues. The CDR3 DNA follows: TGCGCCAGCAGCTACGGGACAGGGACCGGGGAGCTGTTTTTT. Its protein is CASSYGTGTGELFF.

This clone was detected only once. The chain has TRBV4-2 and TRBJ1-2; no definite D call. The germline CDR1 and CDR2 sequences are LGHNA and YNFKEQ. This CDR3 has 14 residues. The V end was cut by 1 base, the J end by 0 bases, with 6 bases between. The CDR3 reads CASSQGATNYGYTF. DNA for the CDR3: TGTGCCAGCAGCCAAGGCGCAACTAACTATGGCTACACCTTC.

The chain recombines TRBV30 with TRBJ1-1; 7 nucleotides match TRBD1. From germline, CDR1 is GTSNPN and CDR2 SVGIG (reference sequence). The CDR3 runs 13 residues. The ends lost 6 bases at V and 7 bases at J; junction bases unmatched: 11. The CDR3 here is CACPGQLADEAFF. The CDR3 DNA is TGTGCCTGCCCGGGACAGCTAGCCGATGAAGCTTTCTTT.

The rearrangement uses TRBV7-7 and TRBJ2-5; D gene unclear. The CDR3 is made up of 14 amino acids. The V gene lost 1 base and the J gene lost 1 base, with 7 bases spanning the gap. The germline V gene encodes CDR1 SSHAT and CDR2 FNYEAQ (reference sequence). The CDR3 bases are TGTGCCAGCAGCTTAGTTGGCACCCAAGAGACCCAGTACTTC. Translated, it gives CASSLVGTQETQYF.

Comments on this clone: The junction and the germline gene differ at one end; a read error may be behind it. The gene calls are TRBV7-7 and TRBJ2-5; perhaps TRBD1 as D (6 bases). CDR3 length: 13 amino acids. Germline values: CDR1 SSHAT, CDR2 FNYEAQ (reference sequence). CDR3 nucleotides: TGTGCTAGCAGCCCGGACAGTGGTGGGGCCCAGTACTTC. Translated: CASSPDSGGAQYF.

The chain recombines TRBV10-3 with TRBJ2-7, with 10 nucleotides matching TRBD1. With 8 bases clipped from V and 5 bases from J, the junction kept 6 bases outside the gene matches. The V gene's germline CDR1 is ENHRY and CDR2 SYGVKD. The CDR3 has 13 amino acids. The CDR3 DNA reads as TGTGCCATCGGTAGACAGGGGGCAAACGAGCAGTACTTC. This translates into CAIGRQGANEQYF.

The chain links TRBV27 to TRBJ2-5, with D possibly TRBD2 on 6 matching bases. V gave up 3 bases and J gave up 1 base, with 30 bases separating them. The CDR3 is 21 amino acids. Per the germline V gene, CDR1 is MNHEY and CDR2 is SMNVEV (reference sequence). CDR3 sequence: CASSFCLTGLQRSMTQETQYF. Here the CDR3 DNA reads TGTGCCAGCAGTTTCTGCCTAACGGGACTCCAGCGTTCGATGACCCAAGAGACCCAGTACTTC.

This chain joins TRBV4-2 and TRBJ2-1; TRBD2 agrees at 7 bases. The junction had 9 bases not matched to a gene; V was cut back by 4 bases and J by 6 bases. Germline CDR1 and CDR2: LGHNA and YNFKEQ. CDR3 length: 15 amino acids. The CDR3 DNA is TGTGCCAGCAGCCCGTTCGACCGGGGGGTCAATGAGCAGTTCTTC. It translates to CASSPFDRGVNEQFF.

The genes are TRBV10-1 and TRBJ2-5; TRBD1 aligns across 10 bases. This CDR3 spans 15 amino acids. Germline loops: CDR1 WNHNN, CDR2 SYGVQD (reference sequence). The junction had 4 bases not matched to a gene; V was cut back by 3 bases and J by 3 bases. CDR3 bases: TGCGCCAGCAGTGAATTTGGGACAGGGGAAGAGACCCAGTACTTC. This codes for CASSEFGTGEETQYF.

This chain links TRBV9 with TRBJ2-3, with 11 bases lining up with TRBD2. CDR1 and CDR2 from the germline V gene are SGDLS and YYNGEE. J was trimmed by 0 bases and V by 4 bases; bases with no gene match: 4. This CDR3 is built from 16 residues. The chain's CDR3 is CASSTRLAGSTDTQYF. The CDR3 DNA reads TGTGCCAGCAGCACGCGACTAGCGGGAAGCACAGATACGCAGTATTTT.

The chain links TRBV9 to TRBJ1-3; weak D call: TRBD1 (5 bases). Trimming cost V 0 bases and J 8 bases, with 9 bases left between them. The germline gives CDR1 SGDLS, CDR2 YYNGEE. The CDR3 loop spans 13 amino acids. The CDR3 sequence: CASSVGQLDTIYF. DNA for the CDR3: TGTGCCAGCAGCGTAGGACAGTTGGACACCATATATTTT.

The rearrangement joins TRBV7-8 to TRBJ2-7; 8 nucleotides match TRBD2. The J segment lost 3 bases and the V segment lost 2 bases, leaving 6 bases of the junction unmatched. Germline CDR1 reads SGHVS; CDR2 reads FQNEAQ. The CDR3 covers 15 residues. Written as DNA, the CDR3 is TGTGCCAGCAGCTTACCGGGACTAGTCTTCTACGAGCAGTACTTC. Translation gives CASSLPGLVFYEQYF.

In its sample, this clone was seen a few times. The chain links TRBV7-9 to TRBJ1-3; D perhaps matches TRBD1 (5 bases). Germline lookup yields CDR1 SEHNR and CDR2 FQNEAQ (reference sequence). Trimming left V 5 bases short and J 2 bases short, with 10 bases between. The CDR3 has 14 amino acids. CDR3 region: CASSPQVTGNTIYF. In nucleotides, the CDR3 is TGTGCCAGCAGCCCACAGGTGACTGGAAACACCATATATTTT. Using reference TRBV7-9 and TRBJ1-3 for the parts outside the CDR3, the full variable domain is DTGVSQNPRHKITKRGQNVTFRCDPISEHNRLYWYRQTLGQGPEFLTYFQNEAQLEKSRLLSDRFSAERPKGSFSTLEIQRTEQGDSAMYLCASSPQVTGNTIYFGEGSWLTVV.

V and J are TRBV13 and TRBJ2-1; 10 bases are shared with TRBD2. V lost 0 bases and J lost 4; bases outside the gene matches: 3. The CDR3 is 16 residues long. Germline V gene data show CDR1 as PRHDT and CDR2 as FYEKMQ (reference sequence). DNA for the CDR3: TGTGCCAGCAGCTTAGGAACTAGCGGGGTATACAATGAGCAGTTCTTC. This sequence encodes CASSLGTSGVYNEQFF. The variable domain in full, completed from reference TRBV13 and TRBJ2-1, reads AAGVIQSPRHLIKEKRETATLKCYPIPRHDTVYWYQQGPGQDPQFLISFYEKMQSDKGSIPDRFSAQQFSDYHSELNMSSLELGDSALYFCASSLGTSGVYNEQFFGPGTRLTVL.

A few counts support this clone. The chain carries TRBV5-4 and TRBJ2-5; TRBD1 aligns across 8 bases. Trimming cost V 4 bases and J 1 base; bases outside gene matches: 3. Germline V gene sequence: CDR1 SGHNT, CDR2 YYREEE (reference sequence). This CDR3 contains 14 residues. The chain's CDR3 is CASSPGGVQETQYF. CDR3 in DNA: TGTGCCAGCAGCCCAGGGGGCGTCCAAGAGACCCAGTACTTC. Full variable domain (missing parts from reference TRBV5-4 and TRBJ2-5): ETGVTQSPTHLIKTRGQQVTLRCSSQSGHNTVSWYQQALGQGPQFIFQYYREEENGRGNFPPRFSGLQFPNYSSELNVNALELDDSALYLCASSPGGVQETQYFGPGTRLLVL.

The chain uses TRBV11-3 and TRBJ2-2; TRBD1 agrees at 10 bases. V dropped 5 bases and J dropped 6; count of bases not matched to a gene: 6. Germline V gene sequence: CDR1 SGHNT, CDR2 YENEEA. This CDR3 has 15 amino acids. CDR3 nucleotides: TGTGCCAGCAGCCGGGACAGGGGTCCTTCCGGGGAGCTGTTTTTT. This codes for CASSRDRGPSGELFF. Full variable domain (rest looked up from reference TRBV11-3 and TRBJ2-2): EAGVVQSPRYKIIEKKQPVAFWCNPISGHNTLYWYLQNLGQGPELLIRYENEEAVDDSQLPKDRFSAERLKGVDSTLKIQPAELGDSAVYLCASSRDRGPSGELFFGEGSRLTVL.